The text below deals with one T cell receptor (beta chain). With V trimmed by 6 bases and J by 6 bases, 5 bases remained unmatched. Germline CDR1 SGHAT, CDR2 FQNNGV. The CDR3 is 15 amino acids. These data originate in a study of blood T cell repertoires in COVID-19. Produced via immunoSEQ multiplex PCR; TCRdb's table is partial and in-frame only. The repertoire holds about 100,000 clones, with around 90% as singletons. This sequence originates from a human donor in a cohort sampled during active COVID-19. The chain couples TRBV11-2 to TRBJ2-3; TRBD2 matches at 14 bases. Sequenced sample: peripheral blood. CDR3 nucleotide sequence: TGTGCCAGCAGTAGGGGACTAGCGGGAGTCGATACGCAGTATTTT. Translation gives CASSRGLAGVDTQYF. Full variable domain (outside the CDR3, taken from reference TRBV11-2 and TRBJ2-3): EAGVAQSPRYKIIEKRQSVAFWCNPISGHATLYWYQQILGQGPKLLIQFQNNGVVDDSQLPKDRFSAERLKGVDSTLKIQPAKLEDSAVYLCASSRGLAGVDTQYFGPGTRLTVL.